Listed below are T cell receptor beta chains from one sample, sequenced in a study of T cell responses to AZD1222 COVID-19 vaccine. The table came from immunoSEQ multiplex PCR; TCRdb's copy has only in-frame clones and leaves some out. The sample lists approximately 180,000 clones; about 85% were seen once. This specimen was peripheral blood, taken on day 0 of AZD1222 vaccination. The receptors come from an adult in good health. The CDR3 runs from the conserved cysteine through the conserved F or W. Fields, in order: J gene, V gene, clone size, D gene, CDR3 DNA, CDR3 protein. The D gene is left open where the match is weak. The listing skips clone size in some rows; elsewhere it reads once, few, many or a size class.

j_gene: TRBJ2-1
v_gene: TRBV5-1
abundance: .
d_gene: TRBD1
CDR3nt: TGCGCCAGCAGCCTTATCACCGGGACAGGGGGCCAAATCAATGAGCAGTTCTTC
CDR3aa: CASSLITGTGGQINEQFF

j_gene: TRBJ2-7
v_gene: TRBV27
abundance: .
d_gene: TRBD2
CDR3nt: TGTGCCAGCAGTCCTGGACTAGCGGGGACCTACGAGCAGTACTTC
CDR3aa: CASSPGLAGTYEQYF

j_gene: TRBJ1-1
v_gene: TRBV5-6
abundance: .
d_gene: TRBD1
CDR3nt: TGTGCCAGCAGCTCTCGGGACAGGGGCACTGAAGCTTTCTTT
CDR3aa: CASSSRDRGTEAFF

j_gene: TRBJ2-7
v_gene: TRBV5-5
abundance: .
d_gene: TRBD1
CDR3nt: TGTGCCAGCAGCTTGGCGGGGACAGGGCCACCCTACGAGCAGTACTTC
CDR3aa: CASSLAGTGPPYEQYF

j_gene: TRBJ1-1
v_gene: TRBV28
abundance: .
d_gene: .
CDR3nt: TGTGCCAGCAGTTCGGTACTTGAAGCTTTCTTT
CDR3aa: CASSSVLEAFF

j_gene: TRBJ1-1
v_gene: TRBV29-1
abundance: .
d_gene: .
CDR3nt: TGCAGCGTTGGGACCATCGGGGGCACTGAAGCTTTCTTT
CDR3aa: CSVGTIGGTEAFF

j_gene: TRBJ2-1
v_gene: TRBV5-6
abundance: .
d_gene: .
CDR3nt: TGTGCCAGCAGCTTGGATAAGGGGGGTAAGCAGTTCTTC
CDR3aa: CASSLDKGGKQFF

j_gene: TRBJ1-2
v_gene: TRBV27
abundance: once
d_gene: .
CDR3nt: TGTGCCAGCAGTTTCGGGAACGGGGCAGACGACTATGGCTACACCTTC
CDR3aa: CASSFGNGADDYGYTF

j_gene: TRBJ2-1
v_gene: TRBV5-1
abundance: .
d_gene: TRBD1
CDR3nt: TGCGCCAGCAGCTTGGGACAGGGCTCCTACAATGAGCAGTTCTTC
CDR3aa: CASSLGQGSYNEQFF

j_gene: TRBJ1-2
v_gene: TRBV19
abundance: .
d_gene: TRBD1
CDR3nt: TGTGCCAGTAGTGACCTCAGGGGGACTAACTATGGCTACACCTTC
CDR3aa: CASSDLRGTNYGYTF

j_gene: TRBJ2-1
v_gene: TRBV9
abundance: .
d_gene: TRBD2
CDR3nt: TGTGCCAGCACAGGGCTAGCGGGCAATGAGCAGTTCTTC
CDR3aa: CASTGLAGNEQFF

j_gene: TRBJ2-7
v_gene: TRBV5-1
abundance: once
d_gene: TRBD1
CDR3nt: TGCGCCAGCAGCTTACTTACAGGGGGGCCCTACGAGCAGTACTTC
CDR3aa: CASSLLTGGPYEQYF

j_gene: TRBJ2-1
v_gene: TRBV5-5
abundance: .
d_gene: .
CDR3nt: TGTGCCAGCAGCTTGGACCCGGGGCCCTCCCCCAATGAGCAGTTCTTC
CDR3aa: CASSLDPGPSPNEQFF

j_gene: TRBJ1-5
v_gene: TRBV20-1
abundance: .
d_gene: .
CDR3nt: TGCAGTGCTAGTCTCCGGGCAGACCGAACCAATCAGCCCCAGCATTTT
CDR3aa: CSASLRADRTNQPQHF

j_gene: TRBJ1-6
v_gene: TRBV4-1
abundance: .
d_gene: TRBD1
CDR3nt: TGCGCCAGCAGCCAGTCGGGACAGGGGGCAGAATCACCCCTCCACTTT
CDR3aa: CASSQSGQGAESPLHF

j_gene: TRBJ2-7
v_gene: TRBV5-1
abundance: .
d_gene: .
CDR3nt: TGCGCCAGCAGCTTGGGGGACGACTCTTACGAGCAGTACTTC
CDR3aa: CASSLGDDSYEQYF

j_gene: TRBJ1-2
v_gene: TRBV6-5
abundance: .
d_gene: .
CDR3nt: TGTGCCAGCAGTTACTCAGGGTTCTATGGCTACACCTTC
CDR3aa: CASSYSGFYGYTF

j_gene: TRBJ2-1
v_gene: TRBV14
abundance: .
d_gene: TRBD2
CDR3nt: TGTGCCAGCAGCCAAGCCTCCTGGCTAGCGGGAGTCAATGAGCAGTTCTTC
CDR3aa: CASSQASWLAGVNEQFF

j_gene: TRBJ2-3
v_gene: TRBV2
abundance: .
d_gene: .
CDR3nt: TGTGCCACCCTTAGGGGTTTCGGGAGCCTCACAGATACGCAGTATTTT
CDR3aa: CATLRGFGSLTDTQYF

j_gene: TRBJ2-1
v_gene: TRBV7-8
abundance: .
d_gene: TRBD2
CDR3nt: TGTGCCAGCAGCTTGTACGGGAGGGAATACAATGAGCAGTTCTTC
CDR3aa: CASSLYGREYNEQFF

j_gene: TRBJ2-7
v_gene: TRBV15
abundance: .
d_gene: .
CDR3nt: TGTGCCACCAGCAGAGATCTTCGGGCGGGGAGGAGCTCCTACGAGCAGTACTTC
CDR3aa: CATSRDLRAGRSSYEQYF

j_gene: TRBJ2-1
v_gene: TRBV10-3
abundance: .
d_gene: TRBD2
CDR3nt: TGTGCCATCAGTGATTCGGGGGGGAGTAATGAGCAGTTCTTC
CDR3aa: CAISDSGGSNEQFF

j_gene: TRBJ2-1
v_gene: TRBV28
abundance: .
d_gene: TRBD2
CDR3nt: TGTGCCAGCAGTTTAGCGGGAGTTTATAACAATGAGCAGTTCTTC
CDR3aa: CASSLAGVYNNEQFF

j_gene: TRBJ1-5
v_gene: TRBV5-5
abundance: .
d_gene: TRBD1
CDR3nt: TGTGCCAGCAGCCCAATAGTGGGGACAGGGGTTGGCAATCAGCCCCAGCATTTT
CDR3aa: CASSPIVGTGVGNQPQHF

j_gene: TRBJ2-7
v_gene: TRBV5-4
abundance: .
d_gene: TRBD2
CDR3nt: TGTGCCAGCAGCGCGACTAGCGGGAGATCCCACTTC
CDR3aa: CASSATSGRSHF